Following are 7 T cell receptor beta chains from one sample sequenced in a study of neoadjuvant anti-PD-1 for oral cavity cancer. TCRdb keeps only in-frame clones here, not all; method: immunoSEQ multiplex PCR. Counted here are tens of thousands of clones, 80% to 90% occurring once; the ten biggest clones make up more than 3%. The starting material was PBMCs, obtained before nivolumab (anti-PD-1) treatment. The source is a person aged 35 to 85 with oral cavity squamous cell carcinoma.

This clone was seen more than once but under ten times. V gene TRBV7-9 combines with J gene TRBJ1-3, with D hard to call. CDR1 is SEHNR, CDR2 FQNEAQ, per germline (reference sequence). V was cut by 5 bases and J by 1 base, with 9 bases left in between. The CDR3 is 14 residues long. The DNA for the CDR3 is TGTGCCAGCAGCGACCTACGATCTGGAAACACCATATATTTT. It specifies CASSDLRSGNTIYF.

V is TRBV10-2 and J is TRBJ2-5; TRBD1 matches at 9 bases. CDR3 length: 16 residues. Germline assignment: CDR1 WSHSY and CDR2 SAAADI. The J segment lost 5 bases and the V segment lost 7 bases, leaving 14 bases of the junction unmatched. This CDR3 reads CASKPPQGASQETQYF. In DNA form, the CDR3 reads TGCGCCAGCAAACCCCCACAGGGGGCATCCCAGGAGACCCAGTACTTC.

This rearrangement joins TRBV28 to TRBJ1-3; D perhaps matches TRBD1 (5 bases). The V end was cut by 2 bases, the J end by 3 bases, with 11 bases between. CDR1 and CDR2 from the germline V gene are MDHEN and SYDVKM. This CDR3 is 15 amino acids long. DNA for the CDR3: TGTGCCAGCAGTTTACTGCGGGGGTTTGGAAACACCATATATTTT. Amino acids: CASSLLRGFGNTIYF.

The rearrangement uses TRBV4-1 and TRBJ1-3; D call uncertain. The CDR3 has 16 amino acids. Trimming left V 2 bases short and J 5 bases short, with 16 bases between. Germline V lookup: CDR1 MGHRA, CDR2 YSYEKL. CDR3 DNA sequence: TGCGCCAGCAGCCAATCTGGAACAGCTCCGCGAAACACCATATATTTT. Protein: CASSQSGTAPRNTIYF.

The chain is built from TRBV5-6 and TRBJ2-7, with TRBD1 matching over 7 bases. Germline V gene data show CDR1 as SGHDT and CDR2 as YYEEEE. V lost 4 bases and J lost 11; bases outside the gene matches: 6. CDR3 length: 11 residues. DNA for the CDR3: TGTGCCAGCAGCATTGACAGGGTAGAGTACTTC. It is translated as CASSIDRVEYF.

This chain uses TRBV6-4 with TRBJ1-1; D is ambiguous. V lost 6 bases, J lost 4 bases, and 12 bases lay in between. CDR3 length equals 13 residues. CDR1 MRHNA and CDR2 SNTAGT come from the germline V gene. The CDR3 DNA sequence: TGTGCCAGCAGAAGGGATCGCGGCACTGAAGCTTTCTTT. Translating gives CASRRDRGTEAFF.

The chain couples TRBV5-6 to TRBJ1-1; D may be TRBD1 (5 bases). Trimming left V 6 bases short and J 3 bases short, with 12 bases between. Germline CDR1 SGHDT, CDR2 YYEEEE. The CDR3 length is 13 residues. The CDR3 region has the DNA TGTGCCAGCAACCGAGACAGTTACACTGAAGCTTTCTTT. This sequence encodes CASNRDSYTEAFF.